A selection of T cell receptor beta chains follows, all from one sample in a study of T cells in Graves' hyperthyroidism and ophthalmopathy. TCRdb reprocessed the multiplex PCR reads with MiXCR, giving one entry per CDR3 protein. This sample yields 300,000 or so distinct CDR3 sequences, of which around a fifth are seen a single time; around half belongs to the top ten. Input material: blood. The receptors stem from a woman aged 45 to 65 with Graves' hyperthyroidism. The CDR3 runs from the conserved cysteine through the conserved F or W. D genes are given only for firm matches. The listing skips clone size in some rows; elsewhere it reads once, few, many or a size class.

clone_size d_call j_call v_call cdr3_nt cdr3_aa
few . TRBJ2-4 TRBV14 TGTGCCAGCAGCCCAACTCGAGACAGGAACAAAAACATTCAGTACTTC CASSPTRDRNKNIQYF
many . TRBJ2-7 TRBV28 TGTGCCAGCAGTTTACCGGTAAAGGAGCAGTACTTC CASSLPVKEQYF
many . TRBJ2-1 TRBV2 TGTGCCAGCAGGAAAGACAGGTCCTACAATGAGCAGTTCTTC CASRKDRSYNEQFF
many . TRBJ2-3 TRBV28 TGTGCCAGCAGTACCCCTAGCTCAGATACGCAGTATTTT CASSTPSSDTQYF
few . TRBJ2-5 TRBV7-8 TGTGCCAGCAGCTTAGGGCAGCAAGGGGCAGAGACCCAGTACTTC CASSLGQQGAETQYF
. TRBD2 TRBJ2-1 TRBV2 TGTGCCAGCAAGATAGCGGGAGGCACTGGCAATGAGCAGTTCTTC CASKIAGGTGNEQFF
. . TRBJ1-2 TRBV6-1 TGTGCCAGCAATAAGGGACCCGGTGTGGCGTATGGCTACACCTTC CASNKGPGVAYGYTF
few . TRBJ2-7 TRBV28 TGTGCCAGCAGCCCCGCAGAAACCTACGAGCAGTACTTC CASSPAETYEQYF
. . TRBJ1-4 TRBV6-1 TGTGCCAGCAGTGCCCAACCTAAAACTAATGAAAAACTGTTTTTT CASSAQPKTNEKLFF
. TRBD2 TRBJ2-5 TRBV28 TGTGCCAGCAGCCATCGGGAGGGCCAAGAGACCCAGTACTTC CASSHREGQETQYF
many . TRBJ1-1 TRBV4-2 TGTGCCAGCAGCCAAGATCATATGAACACTGAAGCTTTCTTT CASSQDHMNTEAFF
. . TRBJ2-7 TRBV28 TGTGCCAGCAATCGGCTCGGACAGACCTACGAGCAGTACTTC CASNRLGQTYEQYF
many . TRBJ1-1 TRBV5-1 TGCGCCAGCAGCTTGGGACTTATGAACACTGAAGCTTTCTTT CASSLGLMNTEAFF
. . TRBJ2-7 TRBV28 TGTGCCAGCGAGGCCAGGTCCTCCTACGAGCAGTACTTC CASEARSSYEQYF
few . TRBJ2-2 TRBV6-1 TGTGCCAGCAGTGAAAGGGCGTCGGGGAGGGGGCTTATCACCGGGGAGCTGTTTTTT CASSERASGRGLITGELFF
many . TRBJ1-1 TRBV5-1 TGCGCCAGCAGCTTGGCCCTGGACAGTAGGAGCACTGAAGCTTTCTTT CASSLALDSRSTEAFF
. . TRBJ2-7 TRBV11-3 TGTGCCAGCAGCGCGTCTCTAAGCCTCTACGAGCAGTACTTC CASSASLSLYEQYF
many TRBD1 TRBJ2-3 TRBV12-3/TRBV12-4 TGTGCCAGCAGTTTACAGGGGGCGAAGGATACGCAGTATTTT CASSLQGAKDTQYF
many . TRBJ1-1 TRBV18 TGTGCCAGCTCACCCCTACAGCTTGGGGTTAGCATGAACACTGAAGCTTTCTTT CASSPLQLGVSMNTEAFF
many TRBD1 TRBJ1-5 TRBV2 TGTGCCAGCAGTACCGGGACAGGGTATTTGCAGCCCCAGCATTTT CASSTGTGYLQPQHF
. . TRBJ1-2 TRBV20-1 TGCAGTGCTAGGGACAGCTCTAACTATGGCTACACCTTC CSARDSSNYGYTF
once TRBD1 TRBJ2-6 TRBV10-1 TGCGCCAGCAGTGAGTCGGGGACAGCTGGGGCCAACGTCCTGACTTTC CASSESGTAGANVLTF
many . TRBJ1-1 TRBV16 TGTGCCAGCAGCCAATCGCCAGGTCTGAACACTGAAGCTTTCTTT CASSQSPGLNTEAFF
. . TRBJ1-3 TRBV5-5 TGTGCCAGCAGCTCGTCCGGGACTGGAATTGGAAACACCATATATTTT CASSSSGTGIGNTIYF
many . TRBJ1-3 TRBV2 TGTGCCAGCAGTGAATTAGGGGCTGGAAACACCATATATTTT CASSELGAGNTIYF
. . TRBJ1-4 TRBV5-1 TGCGCCAGCAGCTTGCATGCCGGGGAATCTAATGAAAAACTGTTTTTT CASSLHAGESNEKLFF
. . TRBJ1-2 TRBV6-1 TGTGCCAGCAGTGAAAGAGTTGGCAGGGGAAGGAATGGCTACACCTTC CASSERVGRGRNGYTF